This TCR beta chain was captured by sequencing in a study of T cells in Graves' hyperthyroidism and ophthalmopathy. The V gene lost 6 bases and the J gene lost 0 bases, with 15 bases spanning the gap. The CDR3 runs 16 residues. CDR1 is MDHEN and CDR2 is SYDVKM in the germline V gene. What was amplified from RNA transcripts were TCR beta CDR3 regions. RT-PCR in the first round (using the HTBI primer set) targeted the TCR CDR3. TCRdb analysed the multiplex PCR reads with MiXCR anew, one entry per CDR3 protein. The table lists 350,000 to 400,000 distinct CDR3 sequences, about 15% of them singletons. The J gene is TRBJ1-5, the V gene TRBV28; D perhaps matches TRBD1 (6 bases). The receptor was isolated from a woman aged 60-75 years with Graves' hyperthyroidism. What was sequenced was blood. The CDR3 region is CASSSDSQDSNQPQHF. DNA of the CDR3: TGTGCCAGCAGCTCGGACAGCCAGGATAGCAATCAGCCCCAGCATTTT.